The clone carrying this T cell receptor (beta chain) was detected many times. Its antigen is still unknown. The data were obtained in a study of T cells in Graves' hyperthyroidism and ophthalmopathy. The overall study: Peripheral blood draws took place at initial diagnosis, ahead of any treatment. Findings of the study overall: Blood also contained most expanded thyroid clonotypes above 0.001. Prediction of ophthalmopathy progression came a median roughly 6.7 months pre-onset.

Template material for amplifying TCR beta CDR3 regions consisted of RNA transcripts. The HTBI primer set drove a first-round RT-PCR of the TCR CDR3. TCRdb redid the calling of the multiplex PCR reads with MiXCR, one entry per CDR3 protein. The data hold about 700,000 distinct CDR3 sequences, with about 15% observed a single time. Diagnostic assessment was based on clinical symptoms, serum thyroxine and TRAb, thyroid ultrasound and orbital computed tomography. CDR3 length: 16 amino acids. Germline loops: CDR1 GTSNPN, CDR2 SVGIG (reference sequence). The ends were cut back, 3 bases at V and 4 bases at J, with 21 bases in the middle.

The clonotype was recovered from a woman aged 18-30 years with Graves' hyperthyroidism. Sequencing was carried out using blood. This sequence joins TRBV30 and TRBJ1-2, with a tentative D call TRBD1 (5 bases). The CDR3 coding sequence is TGTGCCTGGAGCGAACCTACGGCAGGGCACCTCTATGGCTACACCTTC. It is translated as CAWSEPTAGHLYGYTF.